A selection of T cell receptor beta chains follows, all from one sample in a study of cytomegalovirus exposure and HLA in healthy donors. Clones were read by immunoSEQ multiplex PCR, and TCRdb kept only the in-frame ones, dropping some. This sample lists about 72,000 clones; its ten largest clones have roughly 13%. Sequencing input: PBMCs. Receptor source: a man aged 50 to 59 in good health and CMV-seropositive. Each CDR3 is given with its conserved first and last residue. The order of the fields is D gene, J gene, V gene, CDR3 protein, CDR3 DNA. The D gene is left open where the match is weak.

D gene: TRBD1; J gene: TRBJ1-2; V gene: TRBV25-1; CDR3 protein: CASSVSGQLNYGYTF; CDR3 DNA: TGTGCCAGCAGTGTCTCGGGACAGCTGAACTATGGCTACACCTTC
D gene: TRBD2; J gene: TRBJ2-2; V gene: TRBV5-6; CDR3 protein: CASSLRPGLASSTGELFF; CDR3 DNA: TGTGCCAGCAGCCTTCGGCCGGGACTAGCGTCCTCCACCGGGGAGCTGTTTTTT
D gene: TRBD1; J gene: TRBJ2-7; V gene: TRBV5-4; CDR3 protein: CASSSDRVASYEQYF; CDR3 DNA: TGTGCCAGCAGCTCGGACAGGGTGGCCTCCTACGAGCAGTACTTC
D gene: .; J gene: TRBJ1-2; V gene: TRBV27; CDR3 protein: CASSLTGIANYGYTF; CDR3 DNA: TGTGCCAGCAGTTTGACAGGCATAGCTAACTATGGCTACACCTTC
D gene: .; J gene: TRBJ1-2; V gene: TRBV7-9; CDR3 protein: CASSLGPVYGYTF; CDR3 DNA: TGTGCCAGCAGCTTAGGGCCCGTCTATGGCTACACCTTC
D gene: TRBD2; J gene: TRBJ2-3; V gene: TRBV5-1; CDR3 protein: CASSLQPGLGSTDTQYF; CDR3 DNA: TGCGCCAGCAGCCTCCAACCGGGACTAGGGAGCACAGATACGCAGTATTTT
D gene: .; J gene: TRBJ1-1; V gene: TRBV5-1; CDR3 protein: CASSFDRNTEAFF; CDR3 DNA: TGCGCCAGCAGCTTTGACAGGAACACTGAAGCTTTCTTT
D gene: .; J gene: TRBJ1-5; V gene: TRBV5-8; CDR3 protein: CASTLRGFRNQPQHF; CDR3 DNA: TGTGCCAGCACCCTCCGGGGGTTTCGTAATCAGCCCCAGCATTTT
D gene: .; J gene: TRBJ2-7; V gene: TRBV6-6; CDR3 protein: CASSQSSYEQYF; CDR3 DNA: TGTGCCAGCAGTCAATCTAGCTACGAGCAGTACTTC
D gene: .; J gene: TRBJ1-2; V gene: TRBV18; CDR3 protein: CASSLQVEGGYTF; CDR3 DNA: TGTGCCAGCTCACTACAGGTTGAAGGTGGCTACACCTTC
D gene: .; J gene: TRBJ2-2; V gene: TRBV27; CDR3 protein: CASSFLTGSGELFF; CDR3 DNA: TGTGCCAGCAGTTTTCTCACAGGGTCCGGGGAGCTGTTTTTT
D gene: TRBD1; J gene: TRBJ1-1; V gene: TRBV9; CDR3 protein: CASSVGQVNTEAFF; CDR3 DNA: TGTGCCAGCAGCGTGGGACAGGTGAACACTGAAGCTTTCTTT
D gene: TRBD1; J gene: TRBJ1-1; V gene: TRBV19; CDR3 protein: CASRYRGGMNTEAFF; CDR3 DNA: TGTGCCAGTAGGTACAGGGGCGGCATGAACACTGAAGCTTTCTTT
D gene: TRBD1; J gene: TRBJ2-6; V gene: TRBV19; CDR3 protein: CASSMNWDRGPGANVLTF; CDR3 DNA: TGTGCCAGTAGTATGAACTGGGACAGGGGGCCTGGGGCCAACGTCCTGACTTTC
D gene: .; J gene: TRBJ1-6; V gene: TRBV6-5; CDR3 protein: CASSTGSSPLHF; CDR3 DNA: TGTGCCAGCAGTACAGGGAGTTCACCCCTCCACTTT
D gene: .; J gene: TRBJ1-1; V gene: TRBV29-1; CDR3 protein: CSVVDRKTEAFF; CDR3 DNA: TGCAGCGTTGTCGACAGAAAAACTGAAGCTTTCTTT
D gene: TRBD1; J gene: TRBJ1-1; V gene: TRBV5-1; CDR3 protein: CASSWTGKNTEAFF; CDR3 DNA: TGCGCCAGCAGCTGGACAGGGAAGAACACTGAAGCTTTCTTT
D gene: .; J gene: TRBJ2-2; V gene: TRBV18; CDR3 protein: CASSPPRRTGELFF; CDR3 DNA: TGTGCCAGCTCACCACCGAGGAGAACCGGGGAGCTGTTTTTT
D gene: TRBD1; J gene: TRBJ2-4; V gene: TRBV19; CDR3 protein: CASSLGQGANIQYF; CDR3 DNA: TGTGCCAGTAGTTTGGGACAGGGGGCAAACATTCAGTACTTC
D gene: TRBD2; J gene: TRBJ2-4; V gene: TRBV10-3; CDR3 protein: CAISEGVAGGPTDKNIQYF; CDR3 DNA: TGTGCCATCAGTGAAGGGGTAGCGGGGGGGCCGACGGACAAAAACATTCAGTACTTC
D gene: .; J gene: TRBJ2-2; V gene: TRBV28; CDR3 protein: CASSLTHSADTGELFF; CDR3 DNA: TGTGCCAGCAGTTTAACCCATAGCGCCGACACCGGGGAGCTGTTTTTT
D gene: .; J gene: TRBJ1-3; V gene: TRBV15; CDR3 protein: CATTQSSGNTIYF; CDR3 DNA: TGTGCCACCACACAGAGCTCTGGAAACACCATATATTTT
D gene: .; J gene: TRBJ1-1; V gene: TRBV11-3; CDR3 protein: CASSLLQGTEAFF; CDR3 DNA: TGTGCCAGCAGCTTACTACAGGGAACTGAAGCTTTCTTT
D gene: TRBD1; J gene: TRBJ2-1; V gene: TRBV18; CDR3 protein: CASSPSRDRGWDIDEQFF; CDR3 DNA: TGTGCCAGCTCGCCGTCCCGGGACAGGGGGTGGGATATCGATGAGCAGTTCTTC
D gene: TRBD2; J gene: TRBJ2-1; V gene: TRBV2; CDR3 protein: CARTGTRESEQFF; CDR3 DNA: TGTGCCAGGACCGGGACTAGGGAGAGTGAGCAGTTCTTC
D gene: TRBD1; J gene: TRBJ1-2; V gene: TRBV5-6; CDR3 protein: CASILGGRGSDYGYTF; CDR3 DNA: TGTGCCAGCATTCTTGGTGGCAGGGGGAGCGACTATGGCTACACCTTC
D gene: .; J gene: TRBJ1-1; V gene: TRBV19; CDR3 protein: CASSPRTVDTEAFF; CDR3 DNA: TGTGCCAGTAGTCCCAGGACAGTCGACACTGAAGCTTTCTTT
D gene: TRBD1; J gene: TRBJ1-2; V gene: TRBV6-5; CDR3 protein: CASSDRGSGYTF; CDR3 DNA: TGTGCCAGCAGTGACAGGGGGAGCGGCTACACCTTC
D gene: TRBD1; J gene: TRBJ2-5; V gene: TRBV19; CDR3 protein: CASSIAGGGETQYF; CDR3 DNA: TGTGCCAGTAGTATTGCAGGGGGCGGTGAGACCCAGTACTTC
D gene: .; J gene: TRBJ2-2; V gene: TRBV7-9; CDR3 protein: CASSQPTSAGELFF; CDR3 DNA: TGTGCCAGCAGCCAACCGACAAGTGCCGGGGAGCTGTTTTTT
D gene: .; J gene: TRBJ1-2; V gene: TRBV2; CDR3 protein: CASSDRNYGYTF; CDR3 DNA: TGTGCCTCATCCGACAGGAACTATGGCTACACCTTC
D gene: .; J gene: TRBJ2-1; V gene: TRBV19; CDR3 protein: CASSGSGALSDSSYNEQFF; CDR3 DNA: TGTGCCAGTAGTGGTAGCGGAGCCCTAAGCGATAGCTCCTACAATGAGCAGTTCTTC
D gene: TRBD2; J gene: TRBJ2-5; V gene: TRBV15; CDR3 protein: CATSSPLTTSGQETQYF; CDR3 DNA: TGTGCCACCAGCAGTCCATTAACGACTAGCGGGCAAGAGACCCAGTACTTC
D gene: .; J gene: TRBJ1-6; V gene: TRBV5-1; CDR3 protein: CASSLEEGLSSPLHF; CDR3 DNA: TGCGCCAGCAGCTTGGAGGAGGGCTTGAGTTCACCCCTCCACTTT
D gene: .; J gene: TRBJ2-7; V gene: TRBV5-1; CDR3 protein: CASSSLEEQYF; CDR3 DNA: TGCGCCAGCAGCTCACTCGAAGAGCAGTACTTC
D gene: TRBD1; J gene: TRBJ1-1; V gene: TRBV6-6; CDR3 protein: CASSSVSGGTEAFF; CDR3 DNA: TGTGCCAGCAGTTCGGTCTCAGGGGGAACTGAAGCTTTCTTT
D gene: TRBD2; J gene: TRBJ2-2; V gene: TRBV9; CDR3 protein: CASSPRLAGGKGGELFF; CDR3 DNA: TGTGCCAGCAGCCCTAGACTAGCGGGAGGGAAAGGCGGGGAGCTGTTTTTT
D gene: TRBD1; J gene: TRBJ2-7; V gene: TRBV6-5; CDR3 protein: CASSRGTAKEQYF; CDR3 DNA: TGTGCCAGCAGTCGAGGGACAGCGAAGGAGCAGTACTTC
D gene: TRBD1; J gene: TRBJ1-2; V gene: TRBV9; CDR3 protein: CASSGTGDYGYTF; CDR3 DNA: TGTGCCAGCAGCGGGACAGGGGACTATGGCTACACCTTC
D gene: .; J gene: TRBJ2-3; V gene: TRBV6-1; CDR3 protein: CASSQLRTDTQYF; CDR3 DNA: TGTGCCAGCAGTCAACTCCGGACAGATACGCAGTATTTT
D gene: .; J gene: TRBJ1-1; V gene: TRBV19; CDR3 protein: CASSTGRNTEAFF; CDR3 DNA: TGTGCCAGTAGTACAGGTCGGAACACTGAAGCTTTCTTT
D gene: TRBD2; J gene: TRBJ2-5; V gene: TRBV5-4; CDR3 protein: CASSLDRDSGGETQYF; CDR3 DNA: TGTGCCAGCAGCTTGGACAGGGACAGCGGGGGGGAGACCCAGTACTTC
D gene: .; J gene: TRBJ1-1; V gene: TRBV14; CDR3 protein: CASSQDRVGTEAFF; CDR3 DNA: TGTGCCAGCAGCCAAGACCGGGTTGGCACTGAAGCTTTCTTT
D gene: .; J gene: TRBJ2-5; V gene: TRBV14; CDR3 protein: CASSQELQGLETQYF; CDR3 DNA: TGTGCCAGCAGCCAAGAATTGCAGGGCTTGGAGACCCAGTACTTC
D gene: TRBD1; J gene: TRBJ1-4; V gene: TRBV5-1; CDR3 protein: CASSLGQGPSGLFF; CDR3 DNA: TGCGCCAGCAGCTTGGGACAGGGTCCGTCGGGACTGTTTTTT